The 18 T cell receptor beta chains presented below share a single source sample, sequenced in a study of blood T cell repertoires in COVID-19. Data came from immunoSEQ multiplex PCR; TCRdb stores just in-frame clones and leaves some out. Of roughly 280,000 clones in the sample, about 90% were seen once. The sample was peripheral blood. These receptor sequences come from a woman aged 25 to 39 with COVID-19, enrolled during active disease.

The rearrangement uses TRBV30 and TRBJ2-1; D may be TRBD2 (6 bases). CDR3 length: 20 amino acids. Per the germline V gene, CDR1 is GTSNPN and CDR2 is SVGIG (reference sequence). Trimming stripped 5 bases from V and 5 bases from J, with 34 bases between. The CDR3 loop reads CAWEPPLMIAEQLGNNEQFF. In DNA form, the CDR3 reads TGTGCCTGGGAACCCCCATTGATGATAGCGGAGCAACTTGGCAACAATGAGCAGTTCTTC.

This chain connects TRBV27 to TRBJ2-1, with 12 bases fitting TRBD2. The CDR3 runs to 18 residues. Germline CDR1 MNHEY, CDR2 SMNVEV (reference sequence). Trimming removed 5 bases from V and 4 bases from J; junction bases left unmatched: 12. The CDR3 reads CASSPWTSGIPGYNEQFF. For the CDR3, the DNA is TGTGCCAGCAGTCCCTGGACTAGCGGGATCCCCGGGTACAATGAGCAGTTCTTC.

This chain uses TRBV6-5 with TRBJ1-4, with 7 bases identical to TRBD1. Germline V gene data show CDR1 as MNHEY and CDR2 as SVGAGI. CDR3 length: 14 amino acids. Losses at the gene ends were 5 bases for V and 3 bases for J; bases not matched to a gene: 3. Here the CDR3 DNA reads TGTGCCAGCAGTCGGGGGACAGCTAATGAAAAACTGTTTTTT. It yields the protein CASSRGTANEKLFF.

V is TRBV7-9 and J is TRBJ2-3; a weak D match, TRBD1 (9 bases). Trimming left V 4 bases short and J 7 bases short, with 27 bases between. The CDR3 is 18 amino acids. The germline V gene encodes CDR1 SEHNR and CDR2 FQNEAQ (reference sequence). The DNA of the CDR3 is TGTGCCAGCAGCTCGTTACTAGCGGTCGTAGGACAGGGGTATACGCAGTATTTT. It codes for CASSSLLAVVGQGYTQYF.

The sample holds one count of this clone. V is TRBV11-2 and J is TRBJ2-7, with 8 positions matching TRBD1. Germline CDR1 is SGHAT and CDR2 is FQNNGV. This CDR3 is built from 18 residues. Germline trimming cut 1 base from V and 3 bases from J; bases unmatched to any gene: 14. The DNA of the CDR3 is TGTGCCAGCAGCTTAGGGGTTTATGGGACAGGCGATCACTACGAGCAGTACTTC. Translated, it gives CASSLGVYGTGDHYEQYF.

The table lists this clone with a few counts. The rearrangement joins TRBV5-4 to TRBJ2-7; D possibly corresponds to TRBD2 (5 bases). The ends were cut back, 10 bases at V and 1 base at J, with 18 bases in the middle. The length of the CDR3 is 14 residues. Germline V gene sequence: CDR1 SGHNT, CDR2 YYREEE (reference sequence). This chain's CDR3 is CASRADPQSYEQYF. DNA of the CDR3: TGTGCCTCGAGGGCGGACCCCCAGTCCTACGAGCAGTACTTC.

This chain links TRBV7-3 with TRBJ1-1, with no clear D. Looked up from germline, CDR1 is SGHTA and CDR2 is FQGTGA. V dropped 9 bases and J dropped 0 bases, with 8 bases sitting between them. The CDR3 loop spans 12 amino acids. The CDR3 bases are TGTGCCAGTCACAACATGAACACTGAAGCTTTCTTT. It yields the protein CASHNMNTEAFF. The variable domain in full, with the rest retrieved from reference TRBV7-3 and TRBJ1-1, is GAGVSQTPSNKVTEKGKYVELRCDPISGHTALYWYRQSLGQGPEFLIYFQGTGAADDSGLPNDRFFAVRPEGSVSTLKIQRTERGDSAVYLCASHNMNTEAFFGQGTRLTVV.

The chain is built from TRBV6-2 or TRBV6-3 and TRBJ2-1; D is ambiguous. The germline V gene encodes CDR1 MNHEY and CDR2 SVGEGT. Deletions cut 2 bases from V and 8 bases from J, with 10 bases between. This CDR3 is built from 13 residues. The CDR3 reads CASSYLTTHEQFF. CDR3 coding DNA: TGTGCCAGCAGTTACCTTACCACACATGAGCAGTTCTTC.

The V and J genes are TRBV5-4 and TRBJ2-3; D is perhaps TRBD2 (5 bases). This CDR3 comprises 15 residues. V lost 1 base and J lost 2, with 11 bases in between. The germline V gene encodes CDR1 SGHNT and CDR2 YYREEE (reference sequence). CDR3 DNA: TGTGCCAGCAGCTTGCCGGGGATCTTCACAGATACGCAGTATTTT. This gives the protein CASSLPGIFTDTQYF. Variable domain in full (rest from reference TRBV5-4 and TRBJ2-3): ETGVTQSPTHLIKTRGQQVTLRCSSQSGHNTVSWYQQALGQGPQFIFQYYREEENGRGNFPPRFSGLQFPNYSSELNVNALELDDSALYLCASSLPGIFTDTQYFGPGTRLTVL.

This clone was seen only once. V usage is TRBV20-1 and J usage is TRBJ2-3, with 7 bases that match TRBD2. Germline loops: CDR1 DFQATT, CDR2 SNEGSKA (reference sequence). The CDR3 sequence is 14 residues long. V lost 3 bases to trimming and J lost 6 bases; unmatched junction nucleotides: 9. CDR3: CSASDSGYRDTQYF. The CDR3 nucleotides read TGCAGTGCTAGTGATAGCGGGTACCGCGATACGCAGTATTTT.

The CDR3: CASSLAAGSEETQYF. CDR3 coding DNA: TGTGCCAGCAGCTTGGCCGCAGGGTCCGAAGAGACCCAGTACTTC. V usage is TRBV5-4 and J usage is TRBJ2-5; perhaps TRBD1 as D (5 bases). Germline assignment: CDR1 SGHNT and CDR2 YYREEE (reference sequence). Trimming removed 0 bases at V and 3 bases at J, with 12 bases between. The CDR3 covers 15 residues.

J is TRBJ1-6 and V is TRBV7-9, with TRBD1 matching 11 bases. Germline loops: CDR1 SEHNR, CDR2 FQNEAQ (reference sequence). V gave up 5 bases and J gave up 8 bases; unmatched junction bases: 8. The CDR3 sequence is 16 residues long. CDR3 nucleotides: TGTGCCAGCAGCAACCGGACAGGGGGCGCGGATTCACCCCTCCACTTT. This encodes CASSNRTGGADSPLHF.

This clone was counted a single time. The chain combines TRBV6-2 or TRBV6-3 with TRBJ2-7; TRBD2 matches 7 bases. Looked up from germline, CDR1 is MNHEY and CDR2 is SVGEGT. This CDR3 contains 18 residues. V shed 0 bases and J 3 bases; nucleotides not matched to a gene: 14. The CDR3 DNA reads TGTGCCAGCAGTTACTCGTTGGGTCTAGCGGAATCCCTCTACGAGCAGTACTTC. Amino acid sequence: CASSYSLGLAESLYEQYF.

The chain recombines TRBV9 with TRBJ2-1; tentatively, D is TRBD2 (7 bases). V was clipped by 1 base and J by 6 bases, with 14 bases between them. This CDR3 region has 15 residues. CDR1 and CDR2 from the germline V gene are SGDLS and YYNGEE. The DNA for the CDR3 is TGTGCCAGCAGCGTAATAGGGGGAGGGGGCAATGAGCAGTTCTTC. As protein: CASSVIGGGGNEQFF.

The rearrangement joins TRBV24-1 to TRBJ1-5, with D hard to call. Germline V gene lookup returns CDR1 KGHDR and CDR2 SFDVKD. V was shortened by 2 bases and J by 5 bases, with 12 bases between the two germline ends. The CDR3 runs 15 residues. CDR3 nucleotide sequence: TGTGCCACCAGTGATTCCCGTCCGGGTGATCAGCCCCAGCATTTT. It specifies CATSDSRPGDQPQHF.

The chain carries TRBV5-1 and TRBJ2-5; D not resolved. Germline V lookup: CDR1 SGHRS, CDR2 YFSETQ. The CDR3 is 13 amino acids. Trimming stripped 5 bases from V and 1 base from J, with 9 bases between. The CDR3 loop reads CASRTATQETQYF. As DNA, the CDR3 is TGCGCCAGCAGAACAGCCACCCAAGAGACCCAGTACTTC. Looking up the rest from reference TRBV5-1 and TRBJ2-5 gives the full variable domain: KAGVTQTPRYLIKTRGQQVTLSCSPISGHRSVSWYQQTPGQGLQFLFEYFSETQRNKGNFPGRFSGRQFSNSRSEMNVSTLELGDSALYLCASRTATQETQYFGPGTRLLVL.

The CDR3 nucleotides read TGCGCCAGCAGCCAAGAGCGACAGGGAAAGGCTGGCTACACCTTC. Protein: CASSQERQGKAGYTF. The chain recombines TRBV4-1 with TRBJ1-2; 7 bases fit TRBD1. Germline-derived CDR1 and CDR2 are MGHRA and YSYEKL. The CDR3 is 15 residues long. Trimming took 0 bases from V and 7 from J; bases not matched to a gene: 8.

The rearrangement uses TRBV4-1 and TRBJ1-2; TRBD1 aligns across 9 bases. The CDR3 is 16 amino acids. Germline V gene sequence: CDR1 MGHRA, CDR2 YSYEKL. Trimming took 0 bases from V and 5 from J; bases not matched to a gene: 7. CDR3 sequence reads: CASSQDPGQGSYGYTF. The DNA of the CDR3 is TGCGCCAGCAGCCAAGATCCGGGACAGGGATCGTATGGCTACACCTTC.